This TCR beta chain is from a study of blood T cell repertoires in COVID-19. Produced via immunoSEQ multiplex PCR; TCRdb's table is partial and in-frame only. The table has some 350,000 clones, over 70% seen once. V lost 5 bases, J lost 1 base, and 14 bases lay in between. The CDR3 contains 15 residues. Per germline, CDR1 PRHDT and CDR2 FYEKMQ (reference sequence). Sequencing input: peripheral blood. The chain carries TRBV13 and TRBJ2-5, with D hard to call. This receptor was identified in a man aged 30 to 39 with active or convalescent COVID-19. The chain's CDR3 is CASSPRSFGQETQYF. In DNA form, the CDR3 reads TGTGCCAGCAGCCCCCGGAGCTTCGGCCAAGAGACCCAGTACTTC. The entire variable domain, with the rest obtained from reference TRBV13 and TRBJ2-5, is as follows: AAGVIQSPRHLIKEKRETATLKCYPIPRHDTVYWYQQGPGQDPQFLISFYEKMQSDKGSIPDRFSAQQFSDYHSELNMSSLELGDSALYFCASSPRSFGQETQYFGPGTRLLVL.